These 20 T cell receptor beta chains came from one sample sequenced in a study of graft-versus-host responses after intestinal transplantation. These receptors have no identified antigens. Profiling relied on immunoSEQ multiplex PCR, and the TCRdb table lists in-frame clones only, not all of them. The table has about 94,000 clones, about 91% seen once. The sequencing here drew on unstimulated CD8+ T cells sorted from spleen or lymph node cells, taken before intestinal transplant. These receptor sequences come from a human donor who received an intestinal transplant.

This chain joins TRBV11-3 and TRBJ2-1; TRBD2 matches 9 bases. Germline CDR1 SGHNT, CDR2 YENEEA. The V and J ends lost 5 bases and 4 bases, in that order; junction bases with no gene match: 15. The CDR3 totals 18 residues. Written as DNA, the CDR3 is TGTGCCAGCAGCCCAGACCAGGGCGGGAGGGCCCCTTACAATGAGCAGTTCTTC. Translating gives CASSPDQGGRAPYNEQFF.

The chain links TRBV2 to TRBJ1-2; 9 bases align to TRBD1. The CDR3 is made up of 17 amino acids. Germline V lookup: CDR1 SNHLY, CDR2 FYNNEI. V lost 7 bases and J lost 8; bases outside the gene matches: 20. In DNA, the CDR3 is TGTGCCAGCATTCCCGCGGGTACAGGGGGCGATTTGAAGGGCTACACCTTC. Its translation: CASIPAGTGGDLKGYTF.

This clone was seen only once. This chain connects TRBV10-2 to TRBJ1-2, with 7 nucleotides matching TRBD1. Germline V CDR1 and CDR2: WSHSY, SAAADI. The CDR3 is made up of 12 amino acids. The V and J ends lost 5 bases and 4 bases, in that order; junction bases with no gene match: 1. DNA of the CDR3: TGCGCCAGCAGTACAGGGGCCTATGGCTACACCTTC. Translated: CASSTGAYGYTF.

The table lists this clone with a count of one. The V and J genes are TRBV2 and TRBJ2-7; D might be TRBD2 (6 bases). V lost 8 bases and J lost 3, with 17 bases in between. The CDR3 runs 14 residues. CDR1 and CDR2 from the germline V gene are SNHLY and FYNNEI. The CDR3 protein is CASHAGLPNYEQYF. The DNA for the CDR3 is TGTGCCAGCCACGCGGGGCTTCCCAACTACGAGCAGTACTTC.

The chain combines TRBV6-5 with TRBJ1-2; D possibly corresponds to TRBD1 (6 bases). The CDR3 has 13 residues. The V and J ends lost 10 bases and 8 bases respectively, with 20 bases between them. Germline values: CDR1 MNHEY, CDR2 SVGAGI. The CDR3 coding sequence is TGTGCCACCAAATGGGGGCCAGGGGAAGGCTACACCTTC. Amino acids: CATKWGPGEGYTF.

This rearrangement joins TRBV28 to TRBJ2-1, with D maybe TRBD2 (6 bases). This CDR3 is built from 14 residues. In germline, CDR1 is MDHEN, CDR2 SYDVKM. Trimming took off 5 bases at V and 5 bases at J, with 13 bases between the two ends. CDR3 nucleotides: TGTGCCAGCAGTCCGGGACTGGACAACAATGAGCAGTTCTTC. Amino acid sequence: CASSPGLDNNEQFF.

This clone came up a few times. The rearrangement links TRBV4-1 to TRBJ1-5, with D perhaps TRBD1 (6 bases). The CDR3 runs 16 residues. Deletions cut 0 bases from V and 4 bases from J, with 13 bases between. Germline loops: CDR1 MGHRA, CDR2 YSYEKL. The CDR3 sequence is CASSQEGQQGNQPQHF. CDR3 coding DNA: TGCGCCAGCAGCCAAGAGGGTCAACAGGGAAATCAGCCCCAGCATTTT.

CDR3 sequence reads: CASSLGGTSIRYEQYF. The CDR3 DNA sequence: TGTGCCAGCAGCTTAGGTGGGACTAGCATCCGTTACGAGCAGTACTTC. The chain combines TRBV7-2 with TRBJ2-7, with 9 nucleotides matching TRBD2. Per germline, CDR1 SGHTA and CDR2 FQGNSA. The CDR3 length is 16 residues. V gave up 1 base and J gave up 4 bases; unmatched junction bases: 8.

The chain links TRBV4-1 to TRBJ2-5, with D tentatively TRBD2 (5 bases). Germline values: CDR1 MGHRA, CDR2 YSYEKL. Between the trimmed V and J ends, which lost 4 bases and 5 bases, there was a span of 11 bases. The CDR3 extends over 13 amino acids. The DNA for the CDR3 is TGCGCCAGCAGCCCCCCCAAGCGGGAGACCCAGTACTTC. Translating it yields CASSPPKRETQYF.

This clone was seen once. The chain is built from TRBV5-6 and TRBJ2-7, with D tentatively TRBD2 (5 bases). The CDR3 runs to 12 residues. The ends were cut back, 4 bases at V and 8 bases at J, with 13 bases in the middle. Germline loops: CDR1 SGHDT, CDR2 YYEEEE. The CDR3 coding sequence is TGTGCCAGCAGCGCCGGGCCTAGCAAGCAGTACTTC. This encodes CASSAGPSKQYF.

The chain uses TRBV4-1 and TRBJ1-2; possible D gene TRBD1, 5 bases. The germline gives CDR1 MGHRA, CDR2 YSYEKL. Trimming stripped 0 bases from V and 3 bases from J, with 14 bases between. The CDR3 loop spans 16 amino acids. CDR3: CASSQEGSGGYYGYTF. The CDR3, as DNA: TGCGCCAGCAGCCAAGAAGGATCCGGGGGTTACTATGGCTACACCTTC.

The chain uses TRBV27 and TRBJ2-7; D may be TRBD1 (5 bases). V was trimmed by 0 bases and J by 5 bases, leaving 11 bases between them. Germline V gives CDR1 MNHEY, CDR2 SMNVEV (reference sequence). The CDR3 spans 14 residues. CDR3 protein: CASSLSGRVHEQYF. In nucleotides, the CDR3 is TGTGCCAGCAGTTTATCAGGCAGGGTCCACGAGCAGTACTTC.

This rearrangement joins TRBV4-3 to TRBJ2-7; 10 bases agree with TRBD2. From germline, CDR1 is LGHNA and CDR2 YSLEER. V was pared by 1 base and J by 3 bases, with 0 bases of the junction left unmatched. The CDR3 contains 14 residues. This chain's CDR3 is CASSQGLAGYEQYF. The DNA for the CDR3 is TGCGCCAGCAGCCAAGGACTAGCGGGCTACGAGCAGTACTTC.

The rearrangement links TRBV5-1 to TRBJ2-7; 11 nucleotides align to TRBD1. This CDR3 has 15 residues. The trim removed 4 bases at V and 3 bases at J, leaving 6 bases unmatched. Germline-derived CDR1 and CDR2 are SGHRS and YFSETQ. This chain's CDR3 is CASSILGTGGYEQYF. Written as DNA, the CDR3 is TGCGCCAGCAGCATCCTCGGGACAGGGGGCTACGAGCAGTACTTC.

The chain joins TRBV18 to TRBJ1-1; tentatively, D is TRBD1 (6 bases). This CDR3 has 12 residues. Trimming cost V 8 bases and J 1 base, with 8 bases left between them. Germline loops: CDR1 KGHSH, CDR2 LQKENI. The CDR3 coding sequence is TGTGCCAGCGAGACAGGGAACACTGAAGCTTTCTTT. Protein sequence: CASETGNTEAFF.

The rearrangement joins TRBV10-2 to TRBJ1-5, with 7 bases lining up with TRBD1. Trimming cost V 6 bases and J 0 bases; bases outside gene matches: 2. The CDR3 is 14 amino acids. Germline V gene data show CDR1 as WSHSY and CDR2 as SAAADI. The CDR3 coding sequence is TGCGCCAGCAGGCCAGGGGGTAGCAATCAGCCCCAGCATTTT. Its protein is CASRPGGSNQPQHF.

This chain uses TRBV16 with TRBJ2-7; 10 bases map to TRBD1. The CDR3 runs to 14 residues. Germline values: CDR1 KGHSY, CDR2 FQNENV. Trimming at V came to 4 bases and at J to 4 bases, leaving 4 bases not matched to a gene. CDR3 sequence reads: CASSPGQGRYEQYF. CDR3 in DNA: TGTGCCAGCAGCCCGGGACAGGGGCGATACGAGCAGTACTTC. Full variable domain (rest looked up from reference TRBV16 and TRBJ2-7): GEEVAQTPKHLVRGEGQKAKLYCAPIKGHSYVFWYQQVLKNEFKFLISFQNENVFDETGMPKERFSAKCLPNSPCSLEIQATKLEDSAVYFCASSPGQGRYEQYFGPGTRLTVT.

The chain employs TRBV7-8 and TRBJ1-5; TRBD1 is a possible D gene (5 bases). This CDR3 has 17 amino acids. V was clipped by 1 base and J by 3 bases, with 16 bases between them. Germline V gene data show CDR1 as SGHVS and CDR2 as FQNEAQ. The CDR3 is CASSLVSGQGLNQPQHF. CDR3 in DNA: TGTGCCAGCAGCTTAGTGTCAGGGCAGGGTCTCAATCAGCCCCAGCATTTT.

This clone was seen only once. The rearrangement uses TRBV5-1 and TRBJ2-3; no clear D gene. V was pared by 3 bases and J by 2 bases, with 4 bases between. Per the germline V gene, CDR1 is SGHRS and CDR2 is YFSETQ. The CDR3 sequence is 12 residues long. CDR3 loop: CASSYNTDTQYF. CDR3 DNA: TGCGCCAGCAGCTACAACACAGATACGCAGTATTTT.

The chain joins TRBV11-2 to TRBJ1-2; 8 bases align to TRBD1. V shed 5 bases, J shed 2 bases, and the junction held 4 bases outside the gene matches. This CDR3 contains 14 residues. The germline gives CDR1 SGHAT, CDR2 FQNNGV. CDR3 sequence (DNA): TGTGCCAGCAGCCCCGGGACAGGCAACTATGGCTACACCTTC. This encodes CASSPGTGNYGYTF. The full variable domain, its missing parts supplied by reference TRBV11-2 and TRBJ1-2, is EAGVAQSPRYKIIEKRQSVAFWCNPISGHATLYWYQQILGQGPKLLIQFQNNGVVDDSQLPKDRFSAERLKGVDSTLKIQPAKLEDSAVYLCASSPGTGNYGYTFGSGTRLTVV.